The 13 T cell receptor beta chains below come from one sample, sequenced in a study of cytomegalovirus exposure and HLA in healthy donors. PCR involved 60 Vbeta and 13 Jbeta primers. The data were produced by immunoSEQ multiplex PCR, yet TCRdb's version contains in-frame clones alone and is incomplete. The sample table includes approximately 110,000 clones. The sequencing input was PBMCs. These TCRs come from a man younger than 45 in good health and CMV-seronegative.

The chain combines TRBV11-2 with TRBJ2-1; 15 bases are shared with TRBD2. CDR1 SGHAT and CDR2 FQNNGV come from the germline V gene. CDR3 length equals 16 residues. Trimming took 5 bases from V and 7 from J; bases not matched to a gene: 6. CDR3 sequence: CASSRTGTSGGNEQFF. In DNA, the CDR3 is TGTGCCAGCAGCCGTACCGGGACTAGCGGGGGGAATGAGCAGTTCTTC.

This chain connects TRBV4-3 to TRBJ2-7; possibly TRBD2 for D (6 bases). V was trimmed by 0 bases and J by 1 base, leaving 10 bases between them. Germline assignment: CDR1 LGHNA and CDR2 YSLEER. The CDR3 consists of 15 residues. CDR3 nucleotides: TGCGCCAGCAGCCAAGAGAATCGGGGGTCCTACGAGCAGTACTTC. Translating it yields CASSQENRGSYEQYF.

To note about this clone: The identical CDR3 is also encoded by other nucleotide sequences in the sample. This chain links TRBV5-1 with TRBJ1-1; D not certain. V lost 0 bases to trimming and J lost 1 base, with 7 bases between them. The CDR3 sequence is 14 residues long. Germline V gives CDR1 SGHRS, CDR2 YFSETQ. The CDR3, as DNA: TGCGCCAGCAGCTTGGCCACGGGGAACACTGAAGCTTTCTTT. Its protein is CASSLATGNTEAFF.

V and J are TRBV7-9 and TRBJ1-3; D is uncertain. CDR1 is SEHNR, CDR2 FQNEAQ, per germline (reference sequence). The CDR3 runs 13 residues. V was shortened by 5 bases and J by 8 bases, with 13 bases between the two germline ends. This chain's CDR3 is CASSLRRGDTIYF. In nucleotides, the CDR3 is TGTGCCAGCAGCCTTAGACGAGGAGACACCATATATTTT.

This chain uses TRBV7-3 with TRBJ2-3; 14 bases fit TRBD2. V lost 4 bases and J lost 6; bases outside the gene matches: 3. In germline, CDR1 is SGHTA, CDR2 FQGTGA. This CDR3 is built from 15 residues. CDR3 sequence reads: CASSSTSGRADTQYF. The CDR3, as DNA: TGTGCCAGCAGCTCGACTAGCGGGAGGGCTGATACGCAGTATTTT.

This chain connects TRBV11-1 to TRBJ2-1; maybe TRBD1 (6 bases). CDR3 length: 11 residues. V was cut by 4 bases and J by 10 bases, with 8 bases left in between. The germline CDR1 and CDR2 sequences are SGHAT and FQDESV (reference sequence). In DNA form, the CDR3 reads TGTGCCAGCAGCTCGGACAGAGAGCAGTTCTTC. It yields the protein CASSSDREQFF.

This rearrangement joins TRBV29-1 to TRBJ1-1; D is ambiguous. This CDR3 has 14 residues. Germline-derived CDR1 and CDR2 are SQVTM and ANQGSEA. CDR3 in DNA: TGCAGTGCAACCGCCGGGTCCCGGAGCACTGAAGCTTTCTTT. Its translation is CSATAGSRSTEAFF.

The chain couples TRBV19 to TRBJ2-1, with TRBD1 matching 8 bases. After removal of 5 bases from V and 4 bases from J, the junction contained 4 bases not matched to a gene. The CDR3 runs to 14 residues. Germline lookup yields CDR1 LNHDA and CDR2 SQIVND (reference sequence). The CDR3 coding sequence is TGTGCCAGTAGTCCCAGGGGGCATTACAATGAGCAGTTCTTC. Its translation is CASSPRGHYNEQFF.

This chain connects TRBV19 to TRBJ2-1; TRBD2 matches at 7 bases. The length of the CDR3 is 13 residues. Germline assignment: CDR1 LNHDA and CDR2 SQIVND (reference sequence). The ends lost 4 bases at V and 6 bases at J; junction bases unmatched: 3. CDR3 region: CASSTSGRNEQFF. The DNA of the CDR3 is TGTGCCAGTAGTACTAGCGGACGCAATGAGCAGTTCTTC.

The chain's CDR3 is CASGTGVGYTF. The DNA of the CDR3 is TGTGCCAGCGGCACAGGGGTGGGCTACACCTTC. The chain joins TRBV27 to TRBJ1-2, with 7 positions matching TRBD1. Germline V gene lookup returns CDR1 MNHEY and CDR2 SMNVEV (reference sequence). Trimming removed 8 bases from V and 8 bases from J; junction bases left unmatched: 5. The CDR3 totals 11 residues.

About this clone: At one boundary the junction diverges from the germline segment, which might be a read error. The chain carries TRBV7-2 and TRBJ2-3, with 8 bases fitting TRBD2. CDR3 length: 14 residues. CDR1 SGHTA and CDR2 FQGNSA come from the germline V gene. The CDR3 DNA is TGTGCCAGCGGGGGACGGACTAGCAGAGATACGCAGTATTTT. Encoded protein: CASGGRTSRDTQYF.

The genes are TRBV2 and TRBJ2-5; possible D gene TRBD2, 5 bases. Trimming left V 8 bases short and J 5 bases short, with 21 bases between. Germline V lookup: CDR1 SNHLY, CDR2 FYNNEI. This CDR3 spans 15 amino acids. The CDR3 DNA reads TGTGCCAGCTCCGCCGCGGGCGGTCTGGAGGAGACCCAGTACTTC. It translates to CASSAAGGLEETQYF.

This chain uses TRBV6-4 with TRBJ2-2, with 12 bases identical to TRBD2. J lost 9 bases, V lost 4 bases, and 12 bases had no gene match. CDR1 MRHNA and CDR2 SNTAGT come from the germline V gene. This CDR3 comprises 17 residues. The CDR3 nucleotides read TGTGCCAGCAGTGTACGGACTAGCGGGAAATTAAACAGGGAGCTGTTTTTT. Its protein is CASSVRTSGKLNRELFF.